The source of this T cell receptor beta chain is a study of monozygotic twins with cystic fibrosis. As for the study in general: Roughly 2.8 micrograms of fragmented DNA underwent around 14 PCR cycles for library preparation. Study-wide points: Monozygotic CF twin pairs shared significantly more nucleotide-identical clonotypes than unrelated CF individuals did. Median Simpson clonality of 0.0095 suggested naive T cells predominated. Age, concordance and disease severity did not associate with shared CDR3 numbers.

This table comes from immunoSEQ multiplex PCR, and its TCRdb copy is limited to in-frame clones, with some not included. The sample shows approximately 21,000 clones, roughly 89% of them seen only once. Regarding this clone: Antigen unknown.

Germline CDR1 is SGHDT and CDR2 is YYEEEE. The CDR3 length is 13 residues. The V gene lost 4 bases and the J gene lost 9 bases, with 17 bases spanning the gap. Sample: blood. The clonotype comes from a woman in her thirties with cystic fibrosis. The chain carries TRBV5-6 and TRBJ2-7; D might be TRBD1 or TRBD2, each matching 5 bases. The CDR3 is CASSLGTLLGQYF. The DNA for the CDR3 is TGTGCCAGCAGCCTCGGGACCCTCTTAGGGCAGTACTTC.